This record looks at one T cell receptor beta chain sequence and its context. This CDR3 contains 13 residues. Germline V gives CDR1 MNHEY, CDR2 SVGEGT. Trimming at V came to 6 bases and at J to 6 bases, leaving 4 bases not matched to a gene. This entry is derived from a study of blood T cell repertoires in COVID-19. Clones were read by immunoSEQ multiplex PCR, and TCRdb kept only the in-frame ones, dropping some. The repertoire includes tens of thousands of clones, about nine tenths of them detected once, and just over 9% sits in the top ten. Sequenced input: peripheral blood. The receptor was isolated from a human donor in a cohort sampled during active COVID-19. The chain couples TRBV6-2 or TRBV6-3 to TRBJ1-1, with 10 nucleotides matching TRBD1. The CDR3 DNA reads TGTGCCAGCAGCAGACAGGGGGCCCCTGAAGCTTTCTTT. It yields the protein CASSRQGAPEAFF.